The source of this T cell receptor beta chain is a study of cytomegalovirus exposure and HLA in healthy donors. Study-wide background: There were approximately 85 million unique TCRs (from HLA-typed donors) in an early data release.

Comment on this clone: Its antigen is unknown.

Amplification used 60 Vbeta primers and 13 Jbeta primers. Clones were sequenced by immunoSEQ multiplex PCR, and TCRdb holds only the in-frame ones, with some missing. In the table there are approximately 150,000 clones, 60% to 80% of which are singletons. Looked up from germline, CDR1 is GTSNPN and CDR2 is SVGIG (reference sequence). V lost 2 bases, J lost 5 bases, and 8 bases stayed unmatched. The CDR3 extends over 14 amino acids. Overall study findings and caveats: It was reported that TCR beta sequences correctly inferred the HLA-A and HLA-B alleles for most subjects. Trimming of TCR beta V- and J-genes showed a link, identified in a later analysis, to a missense DCLRE1C variant. In a later analysis, the majority of CMV-associated beta chains seemingly showed HLA restriction.

This chain joins TRBV30 and TRBJ2-5; 7 bases match TRBD1. The source material was PBMCs. The clonotype was recovered from a woman between 40 and 55 years old in good health and CMV-seronegative. CDR3 DNA: TGTGCCTGGAGTCGGGGCAGGGGACAGGAGACCCAGTACTTC. Translated: CAWSRGRGQETQYF.